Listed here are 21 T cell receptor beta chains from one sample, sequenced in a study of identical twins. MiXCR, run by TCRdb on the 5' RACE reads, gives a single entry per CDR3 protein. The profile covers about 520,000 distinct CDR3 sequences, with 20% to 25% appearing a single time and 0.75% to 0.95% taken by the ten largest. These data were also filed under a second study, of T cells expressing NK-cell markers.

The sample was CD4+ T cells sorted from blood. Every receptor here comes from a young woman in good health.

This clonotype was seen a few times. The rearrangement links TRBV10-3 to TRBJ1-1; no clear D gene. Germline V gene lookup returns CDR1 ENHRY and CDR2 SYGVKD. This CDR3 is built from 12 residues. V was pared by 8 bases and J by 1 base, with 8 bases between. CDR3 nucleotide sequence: TGTGCCATCGCCCAGAGGAACACTGAAGCTTTCTTT. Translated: CAIAQRNTEAFF.

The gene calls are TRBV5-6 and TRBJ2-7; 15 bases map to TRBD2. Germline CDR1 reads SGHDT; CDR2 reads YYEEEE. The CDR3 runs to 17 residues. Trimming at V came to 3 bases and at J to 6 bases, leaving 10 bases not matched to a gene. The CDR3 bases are TGTGCCAGCAGCTCACCGGGACTAGCGGGGGGCCAGGGCGAGCAGTACTTC. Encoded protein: CASSSPGLAGGQGEQYF.

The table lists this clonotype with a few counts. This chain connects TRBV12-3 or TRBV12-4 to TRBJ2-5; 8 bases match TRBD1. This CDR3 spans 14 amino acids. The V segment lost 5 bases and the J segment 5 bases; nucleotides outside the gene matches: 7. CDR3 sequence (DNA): TGTGCCAGCAGTCGACAGGGGAGAAGGGAGACCCAGTACTTC. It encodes CASSRQGRRETQYF.

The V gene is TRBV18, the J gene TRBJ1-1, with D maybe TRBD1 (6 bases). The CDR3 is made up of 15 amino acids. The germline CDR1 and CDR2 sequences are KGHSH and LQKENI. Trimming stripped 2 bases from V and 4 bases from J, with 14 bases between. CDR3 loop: CASSPGGGLGTEAFF. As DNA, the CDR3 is TGTGCCAGCTCACCAGGTGGGGGGCTTGGCACTGAAGCTTTCTTT.

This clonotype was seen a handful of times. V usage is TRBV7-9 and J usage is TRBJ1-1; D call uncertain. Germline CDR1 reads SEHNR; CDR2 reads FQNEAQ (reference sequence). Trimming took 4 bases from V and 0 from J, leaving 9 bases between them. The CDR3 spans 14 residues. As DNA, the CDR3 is TGTGCCAGCAGCTCGGAAAGAATGAACACTGAAGCTTTCTTT. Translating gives CASSSERMNTEAFF. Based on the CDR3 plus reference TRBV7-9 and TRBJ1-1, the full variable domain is DTGVSQNPRHKITKRGQNVTFRCDPISEHNRLYWYRQTLGQGPEFLTYFQNEAQLEKSRLLSDRFSAERPKGSFSTLEIQRTEQGDSAMYLCASSSERMNTEAFFGQGTRLTVV.

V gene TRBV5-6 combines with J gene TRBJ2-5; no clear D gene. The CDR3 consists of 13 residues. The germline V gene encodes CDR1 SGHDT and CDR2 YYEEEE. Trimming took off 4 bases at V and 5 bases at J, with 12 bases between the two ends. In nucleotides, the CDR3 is TGTGCCAGCAGCCCATCACGTCTGGAGACCCAGTACTTC. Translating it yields CASSPSRLETQYF.

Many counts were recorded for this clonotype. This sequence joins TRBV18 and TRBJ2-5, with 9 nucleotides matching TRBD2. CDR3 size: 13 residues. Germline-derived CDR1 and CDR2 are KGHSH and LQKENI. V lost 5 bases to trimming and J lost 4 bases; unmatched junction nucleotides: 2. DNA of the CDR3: TGTGCCAGCTCAGCGGGAGGGCCAGAGACCCAGTACTTC. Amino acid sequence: CASSAGGPETQYF.

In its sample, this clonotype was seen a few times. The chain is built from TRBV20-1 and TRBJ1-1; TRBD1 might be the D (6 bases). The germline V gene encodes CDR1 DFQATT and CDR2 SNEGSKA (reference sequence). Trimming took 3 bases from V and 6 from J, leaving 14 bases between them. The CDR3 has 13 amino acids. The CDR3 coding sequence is TGCAGTGCTAGGGCGGGGGCGGACTCTGAAGCTTTCTTT. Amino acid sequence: CSARAGADSEAFF.

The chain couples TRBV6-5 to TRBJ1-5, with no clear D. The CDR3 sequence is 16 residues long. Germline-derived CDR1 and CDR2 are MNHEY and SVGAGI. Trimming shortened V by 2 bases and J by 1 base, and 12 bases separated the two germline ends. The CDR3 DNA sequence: TGTGCCAGCAGTTACCCCCCGCCGGGGAGCAATCAGCCCCAGCATTTT. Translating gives CASSYPPPGSNQPQHF.

CDR3 DNA sequence: TGTGCCAGCCAACAGGGGTCGTATGGCTACACCTTC. It specifies CASQQGSYGYTF. This chain uses TRBV2 with TRBJ1-2, with 7 bases lining up with TRBD1. This CDR3 contains 12 residues. V lost 8 bases and J lost 5; bases outside the gene matches: 5. Germline V CDR1 and CDR2: SNHLY, FYNNEI.

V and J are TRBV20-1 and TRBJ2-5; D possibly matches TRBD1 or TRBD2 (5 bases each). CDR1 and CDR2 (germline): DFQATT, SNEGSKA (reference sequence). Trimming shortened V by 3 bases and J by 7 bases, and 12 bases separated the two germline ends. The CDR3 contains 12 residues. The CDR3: CSARMGEGTQYF. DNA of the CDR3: TGCAGTGCTAGGATGGGGGAAGGGACCCAGTACTTC.

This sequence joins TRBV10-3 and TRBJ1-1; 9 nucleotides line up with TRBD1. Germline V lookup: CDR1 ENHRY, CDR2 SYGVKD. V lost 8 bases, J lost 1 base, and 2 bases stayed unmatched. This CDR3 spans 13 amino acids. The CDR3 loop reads CAILDRGNTEAFF. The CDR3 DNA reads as TGTGCCATCTTGGACAGGGGGAACACTGAAGCTTTCTTT.

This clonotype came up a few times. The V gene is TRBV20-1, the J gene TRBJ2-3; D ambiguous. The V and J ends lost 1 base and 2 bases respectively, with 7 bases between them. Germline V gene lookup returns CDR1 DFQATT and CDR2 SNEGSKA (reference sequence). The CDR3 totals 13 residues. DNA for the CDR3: TGCAGTGCTAGAGTCGTGGACACAGATACGCAGTATTTT. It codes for CSARVVDTDTQYF.

The CDR3 loop is CASSHLRGDTEAFF. The CDR3 DNA follows: TGCGCCAGCAGCCATCTAAGAGGGGACACTGAAGCTTTCTTT. The chain is built from TRBV4-3 and TRBJ1-1; TRBD1 is a possible D gene (5 bases). The V and J ends lost 3 bases and 3 bases respectively, with 11 bases between them. The CDR3 length is 14 residues. Germline CDR1 and CDR2: LGHNA and YSLEER.

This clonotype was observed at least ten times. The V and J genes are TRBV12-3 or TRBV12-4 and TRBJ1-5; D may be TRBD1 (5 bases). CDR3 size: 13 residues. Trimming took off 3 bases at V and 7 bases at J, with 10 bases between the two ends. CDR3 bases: TGTGCCAGCAGTTTGGAAGCAGGGCAGCCCCAGCATTTT. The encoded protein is CASSLEAGQPQHF.

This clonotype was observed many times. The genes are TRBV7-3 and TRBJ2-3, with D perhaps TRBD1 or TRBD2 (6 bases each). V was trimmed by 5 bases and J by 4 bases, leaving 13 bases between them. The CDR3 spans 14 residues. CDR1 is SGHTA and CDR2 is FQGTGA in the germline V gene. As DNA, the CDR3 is TGTGCCAGCAGCCAGACTAGGGGGGCAGATACGCAGTATTTT. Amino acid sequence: CASSQTRGADTQYF.

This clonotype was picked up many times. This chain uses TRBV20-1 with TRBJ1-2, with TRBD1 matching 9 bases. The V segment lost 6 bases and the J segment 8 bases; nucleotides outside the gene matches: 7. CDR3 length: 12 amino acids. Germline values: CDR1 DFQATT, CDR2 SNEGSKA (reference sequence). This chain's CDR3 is CSAEQGAEGYTF. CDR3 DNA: TGCAGTGCAGAACAGGGGGCAGAGGGCTACACCTTC.

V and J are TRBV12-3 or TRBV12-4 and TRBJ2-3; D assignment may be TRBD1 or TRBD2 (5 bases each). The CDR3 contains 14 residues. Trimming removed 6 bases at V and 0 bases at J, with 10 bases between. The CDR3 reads CASSRGDSTDTQYF. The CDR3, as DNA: TGTGCCAGCAGCCGAGGGGATAGCACAGATACGCAGTATTTT.

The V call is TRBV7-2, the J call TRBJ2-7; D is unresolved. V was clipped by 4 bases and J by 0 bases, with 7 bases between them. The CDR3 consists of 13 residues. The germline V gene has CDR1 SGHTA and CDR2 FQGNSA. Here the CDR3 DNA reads TGTGCCAGCAGCTCTATCCTCTCCTACGAGCAGTACTTC. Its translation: CASSSILSYEQYF. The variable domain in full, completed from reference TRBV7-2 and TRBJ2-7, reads GAGVSQSPSNKVTEKGKDVELRCDPISGHTALYWYRQSLGQGLEFLIYFQGNSAPDKSGLPSDRFSAERTGGSVSTLTIQRTQQEDSAVYLCASSSILSYEQYFGPGTRLTVT.

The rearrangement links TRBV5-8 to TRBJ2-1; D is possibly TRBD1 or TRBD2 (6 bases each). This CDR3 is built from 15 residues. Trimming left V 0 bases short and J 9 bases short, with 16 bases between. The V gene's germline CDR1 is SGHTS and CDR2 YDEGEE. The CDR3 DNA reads TGTGCCAGCAGCTTGGCCCTGCTCGGGGGCGGTGAGCAGTTCTTC. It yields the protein CASSLALLGGGEQFF.

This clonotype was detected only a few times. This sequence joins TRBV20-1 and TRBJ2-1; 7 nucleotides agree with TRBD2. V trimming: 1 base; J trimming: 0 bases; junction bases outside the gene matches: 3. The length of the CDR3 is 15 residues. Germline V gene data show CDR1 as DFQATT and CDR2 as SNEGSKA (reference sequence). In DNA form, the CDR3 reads TGCAGTGCTAGAGGTGGCGGGAGCTCCTACAATGAGCAGTTCTTC. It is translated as CSARGGGSSYNEQFF.